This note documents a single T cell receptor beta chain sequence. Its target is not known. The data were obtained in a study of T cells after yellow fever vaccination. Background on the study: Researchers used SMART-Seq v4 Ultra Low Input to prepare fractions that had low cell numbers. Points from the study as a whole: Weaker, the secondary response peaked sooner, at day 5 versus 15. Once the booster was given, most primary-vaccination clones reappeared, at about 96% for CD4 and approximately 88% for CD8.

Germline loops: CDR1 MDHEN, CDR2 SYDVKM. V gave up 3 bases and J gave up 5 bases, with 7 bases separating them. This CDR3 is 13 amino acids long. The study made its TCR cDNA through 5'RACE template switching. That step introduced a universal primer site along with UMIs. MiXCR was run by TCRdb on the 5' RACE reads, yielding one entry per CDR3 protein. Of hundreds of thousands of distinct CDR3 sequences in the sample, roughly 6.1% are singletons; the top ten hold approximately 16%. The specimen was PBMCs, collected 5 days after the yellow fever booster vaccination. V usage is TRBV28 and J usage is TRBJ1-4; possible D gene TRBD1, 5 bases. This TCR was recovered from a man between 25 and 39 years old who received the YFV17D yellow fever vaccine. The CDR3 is CASSFPGNEKLFF. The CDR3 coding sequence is TGTGCCAGCAGTTTCCCAGGGAATGAAAAACTGTTTTTT.